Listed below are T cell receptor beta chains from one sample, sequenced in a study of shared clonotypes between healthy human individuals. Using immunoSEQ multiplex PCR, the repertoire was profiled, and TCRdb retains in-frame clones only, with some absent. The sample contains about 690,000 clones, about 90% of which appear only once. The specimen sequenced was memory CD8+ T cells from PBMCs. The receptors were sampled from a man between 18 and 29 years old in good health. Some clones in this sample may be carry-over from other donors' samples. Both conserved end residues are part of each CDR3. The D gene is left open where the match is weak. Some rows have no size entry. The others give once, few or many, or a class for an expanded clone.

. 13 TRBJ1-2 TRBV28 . CASSLLPGYGYTF TGTGCCAGCAGTTTATTGCCCGGGTATGGCTACACCTTC
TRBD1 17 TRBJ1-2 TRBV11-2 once CASSRDRKPVANYGYTF TGTGCCAGCAGCCGGGACAGGAAACCTGTAGCTAACTATGGCTACACCTTC
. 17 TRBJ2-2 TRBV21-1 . CASSKPLVGLYTGELFF TGTGCCAGCAGCAAACCCCTAGTGGGACTATACACCGGGGAGCTGTTTTTT
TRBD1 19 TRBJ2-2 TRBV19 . CASENLGQGAFTNTGELFF TGTGCCAGCGAAAACCTCGGCCAGGGGGCATTTACAAACACCGGGGAGCTGTTTTTT
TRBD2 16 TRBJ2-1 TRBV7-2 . CASSPLKLARWVEQFF TGTGCCAGCAGCCCGCTTAAACTAGCGCGGTGGGTTGAGCAGTTCTTC
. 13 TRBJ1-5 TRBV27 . CASSRGSNQPQHF TGTGCCAGCAGTAGGGGTAGCAATCAGCCCCAGCATTTT
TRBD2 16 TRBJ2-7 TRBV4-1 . CASSLLAGGLSYEQYF TGCGCCAGCAGCCTCCTAGCGGGAGGGCTCTCCTACGAGCAGTACTTC
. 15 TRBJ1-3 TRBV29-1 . CSVEDRSRAASPIYF TGCAGCGTTGAAGATCGATCCCGAGCTGCAAGCCCCATATATTTT
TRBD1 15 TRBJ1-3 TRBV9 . CASSLGQGAGNTIYF TGTGCCAGCAGCTTGGGACAGGGGGCTGGAAACACCATATATTTT
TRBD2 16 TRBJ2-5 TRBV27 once CASSSPGIAGVETQYF TGTGCCAGCAGTTCCCCCGGGATAGCGGGAGTGGAGACCCAGTACTTC
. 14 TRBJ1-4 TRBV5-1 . CASSLERFNEKLFF TGCGCCAGCAGCTTGGAACGGTTTAATGAAAAACTGTTTTTT
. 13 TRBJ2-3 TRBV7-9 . CASSPHLGDTQYF TGTGCCAGCAGCCCCCACCTGGGGGATACGCAGTATTTT
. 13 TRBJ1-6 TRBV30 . CAWHGPYNSPLHF TGTGCCTGGCATGGGCCCTATAATTCACCCCTCCACTTT
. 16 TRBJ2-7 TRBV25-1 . CASSDYGLSVGGEQYF TGTGCCAGCAGTGATTATGGTCTGAGTGTGGGGGGCGAGCAGTACTTC
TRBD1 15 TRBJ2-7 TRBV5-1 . CASSLGQGESYEQYF TGCGCCAGCAGCCTAGGACAGGGGGAGAGCTACGAGCAGTACTTC
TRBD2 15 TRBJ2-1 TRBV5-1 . CASSLLAPVDNEQFF TGCGCCAGCAGCTTACTAGCGCCGGTCGACAATGAGCAGTTCTTC
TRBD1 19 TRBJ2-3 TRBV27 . CASSNLGQGALYGTDTQYF TGTGCCAGCAGTAATTTGGGACAGGGGGCGTTATATGGCACAGATACGCAGTATTTT
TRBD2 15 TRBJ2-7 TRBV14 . CASRGPGTSGYEQYF TGTGCCAGCAGAGGGCCCGGGACTAGCGGATACGAGCAGTACTTC
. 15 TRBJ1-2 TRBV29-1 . CSVEWRSSSNYGYTF TGCAGCGTTGAATGGCGGTCCAGTTCTAACTATGGCTACACCTTC
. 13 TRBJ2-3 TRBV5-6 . CASSLLTTDTQYF TGTGCCAGCAGCTTGCTGACCACAGATACGCAGTATTTT
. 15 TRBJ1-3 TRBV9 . CASSLGGSSGNTIYF TGTGCCAGCAGCCTGGGGGGCTCGTCTGGAAACACCATATATTTT
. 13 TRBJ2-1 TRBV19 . CASSFYQPNEQFF TGTGCCAGTAGTTTCTACCAACCGAATGAGCAGTTCTTC
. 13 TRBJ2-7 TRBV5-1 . CASSPSGGGEQYF TGCGCCAGCAGCCCCTCCGGGGGCGGCGAGCAGTACTTC
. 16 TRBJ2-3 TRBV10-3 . CAISEWSQGNTDTQYF TGTGCCATCAGTGAGTGGTCCCAGGGAAACACAGATACGCAGTATTTT
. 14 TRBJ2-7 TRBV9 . CASSVGTGPYEQYF TGTGCCAGCAGCGTAGGTACAGGGCCCTACGAGCAGTACTTC
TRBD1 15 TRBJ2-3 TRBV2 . CASSGDRGYTDTQYF TGTGCCAGCAGTGGTGACAGGGGCTACACAGATACGCAGTATTTT
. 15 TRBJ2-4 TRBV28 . CASSRRTGAKNIQYF TGTGCCAGCAGCCGACGTACTGGGGCCAAAAACATTCAGTACTTC
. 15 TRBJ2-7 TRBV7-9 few CASSLGQRADYEQYF TGTGCCAGCAGCTTAGGTCAGAGAGCCGACTACGAGCAGTACTTC
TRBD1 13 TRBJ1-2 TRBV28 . CASRTTGDYGYTF TGTGCCAGCAGAACGACAGGGGACTATGGCTACACCTTC
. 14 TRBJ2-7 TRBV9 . CASSVGLVDSEQYF TGTGCCAGCAGCGTAGGACTAGTCGATTCAGAACAGTACTTC
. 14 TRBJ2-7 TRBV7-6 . CASSSRAGTYEQYF TGTGCCAGCAGCTCGAGGGCAGGGACCTACGAGCAGTACTTC
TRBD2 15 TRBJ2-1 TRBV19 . CASNRREEVMNEQFF TGTGCCAGTAATCGGCGGGAGGAGGTCATGAATGAGCAGTTCTTC
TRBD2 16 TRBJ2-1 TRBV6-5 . CASSYSRAGGGNEQFF TGTGCCAGCAGTTACTCCCGGGCGGGAGGGGGGAATGAGCAGTTCTTC
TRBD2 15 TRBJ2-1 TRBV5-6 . CASSFTSGSFHEQFF TGTGCCAGCAGCTTCACTAGCGGGAGTTTCCATGAGCAGTTCTTC
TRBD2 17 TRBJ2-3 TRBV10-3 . CAISGTSGTSGTDTQYF TGTGCCATCAGTGGGACATCCGGGACTAGCGGGACAGATACGCAGTATTTT
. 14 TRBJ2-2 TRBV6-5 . CASSLSVGTGELFF TGTGCCAGCAGTCTCTCGGTGGGAACCGGGGAGCTGTTTTTT
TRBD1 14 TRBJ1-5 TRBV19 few CASSHGQANQPQHF TGTGCCAGTAGTCATGGACAGGCTAATCAGCCCCAGCATTTT
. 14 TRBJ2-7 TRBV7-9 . CASSPRDGSYEQYF TGTGCCAGCAGCCCCCGGGACGGGTCCTACGAGCAGTACTTC
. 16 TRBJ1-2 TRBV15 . CATSRDIEGGAYGYTF TGTGCCACCAGCAGAGATATCGAGGGAGGGGCCTATGGCTACACCTTC
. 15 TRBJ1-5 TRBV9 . CASSVEGTDNQPQHF TGTGCCAGCAGCGTAGAAGGCACAGACAATCAGCCCCAGCATTTT
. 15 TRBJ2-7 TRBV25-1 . CASSEGGPRGYEQYF TGTGCCAGCAGTGAGGGGGGGCCTAGAGGTTACGAGCAGTACTTC
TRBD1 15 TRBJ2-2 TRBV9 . CASSVGDRNTGELFF TGTGCCAGCAGCGTAGGGGACAGGAACACCGGGGAGCTGTTTTTT
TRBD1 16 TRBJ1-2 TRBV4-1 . CASSQAIITGGGGYTF TGCGCCAGCAGCCAAGCGATTATTACAGGGGGTGGCGGCTACACCTTC
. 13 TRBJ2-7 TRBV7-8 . CASSQGSPYEQYF TGTGCCAGCAGCCAGGGGAGCCCCTACGAGCAGTACTTC
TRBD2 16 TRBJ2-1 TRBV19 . CASSTGLADYYNEQFF TGTGCCAGTAGTACGGGACTAGCGGACTACTACAATGAGCAGTTCTTC
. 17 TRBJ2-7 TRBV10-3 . CAISEVRGRTSSYEQYF TGTGCCATCAGTGAGGTCCGGGGACGAACTAGCTCCTACGAGCAGTACTTC